A single sample gave rise to the 8 T cell receptor beta chains below, sequenced in a study of PD-L1 blockade in urothelial cancer. The protocol was immunoSEQ multiplex PCR, while the TCRdb copy is restricted to in-frame clones and leaves out a portion. The sample shows tens of thousands of clones, around 81% of them seen only once. The time point: pretreatment peripheral blood. The sequencing here drew on PBMCs, taken around atezolizumab (anti-PD-L1) treatment. These receptors were taken from a man in his sixties or seventies with urothelial cancer.

This clone was observed a single time. The V and J genes are TRBV5-4 and TRBJ1-3; TRBD1 matches 8 bases. V lost 0 bases to trimming and J lost 1 base; unmatched junction nucleotides: 3. This CDR3 has 16 residues. CDR1 is SGHNT and CDR2 is YYREEE in the germline V gene (reference sequence). CDR3 sequence: CASSLAQGASGNTIYF. In DNA, the CDR3 is TGTGCCAGCAGCTTGGCCCAGGGGGCATCTGGAAACACCATATATTTT.

The chain employs TRBV29-1 and TRBJ1-4; TRBD1 matches at 10 bases. Per the germline V gene, CDR1 is SQVTM and CDR2 is ANQGSEA. The CDR3 loop spans 15 amino acids. J gave up 5 bases and V 4 bases, and 7 bases lay outside the gene matches. This chain's CDR3 is CSVGGPGQGNEKLFF. The CDR3 DNA reads as TGCAGCGTTGGAGGACCGGGACAGGGGAATGAAAAACTGTTTTTT.

The chain has TRBV5-6 and TRBJ2-7; 14 nucleotides match TRBD2. This CDR3 has 15 amino acids. J gave up 11 bases and V 2 bases, and 9 bases lay outside the gene matches. Germline V CDR1 and CDR2: SGHDT, YYEEEE. The CDR3 loop reads CASSLSGTSGSREYF. The CDR3 DNA reads as TGTGCCAGCAGCTTATCCGGGACTAGCGGGAGTAGGGAGTACTTC.

This rearrangement joins TRBV30 to TRBJ1-5; D remains unclear. V dropped 0 bases and J dropped 7 bases, with 7 bases sitting between them. The CDR3 loop spans 12 amino acids. Germline CDR1 reads GTSNPN; CDR2 reads SVGIG (reference sequence). CDR3 region: CAWSVPLQPQHF. The CDR3 DNA reads as TGTGCCTGGAGTGTACCCCTACAGCCCCAGCATTTT.

V is TRBV7-8 and J is TRBJ1-1, with D maybe TRBD1 (5 bases). Germline CDR1 and CDR2: SGHVS and FQNEAQ. V gave up 3 bases and J gave up 6 bases, with 14 bases separating them. The CDR3 is 14 amino acids. In DNA form, the CDR3 reads TGTGCCAGCAGCTTGGACAACTTATCTGCTGAAGCTTTCTTT. Translated: CASSLDNLSAEAFF.

This chain connects TRBV27 to TRBJ2-7, with TRBD2 matching over 10 bases. Germline V lookup: CDR1 MNHEY, CDR2 SMNVEV (reference sequence). With V trimmed by 5 bases and J by 6 bases, 16 bases remained unmatched. The CDR3 runs to 17 residues. Here the CDR3 DNA reads TGTGCCAGCAGTCCCCCCCAGACTAGCGGGCGAAGGGTCGAGCAGTACTTC. This encodes CASSPPQTSGRRVEQYF.

This rearrangement joins TRBV6-1 to TRBJ1-1; a possible D gene is TRBD1 (6 bases). The germline gives CDR1 MNHNS, CDR2 SASEGT. Deletions cut 5 bases from V and 3 bases from J, with 13 bases between. CDR3 size: 14 residues. This chain's CDR3 is CASSRDTMDTEAFF. In DNA form, the CDR3 reads TGTGCCAGCAGTAGGGACACTATGGACACTGAAGCTTTCTTT.

The chain uses TRBV5-5 and TRBJ1-1; no reliable D call. CDR1 is SGHKS, CDR2 YYEKEE, per germline (reference sequence). V lost 2 bases and J 0 bases, leaving 8 bases between the germline ends. The CDR3 is 14 amino acids. CDR3 amino acids: CASSFYRLNTEAFF. The CDR3 coding sequence is TGTGCCAGCAGCTTTTACAGATTGAACACTGAAGCTTTCTTT. Using reference TRBV5-5 and TRBJ1-1 for the parts outside the CDR3, the full variable domain is DAGVTQSPTHLIKTRGQQVTLRCSPISGHKSVSWYQQVLGQGPQFIFQYYEKEERGRGNFPDRFSARQFPNYSSELNVNALLLGDSALYLCASSFYRLNTEAFFGQGTRLTVV.